This TCR beta chain derives from a study of cytomegalovirus exposure and HLA in healthy donors. Study information: The Caucasian-associated ancestry cluster held under 90% of 398 genotyped donors. Study conclusions and caveats: In vitro testing confirmed a few CMV-associated chains as specific for CMV antigens. It was in a later analysis that TCR association rates were seen to vary by HLA locus, highest for DRB1 and lowest for HLA-C. Among TCR sequences, most were rare, though some public TCRs appeared in many donors.

Germline V lookup: CDR1 MNHNY, CDR2 SVGAGI (reference sequence). V lost 0 bases, J lost 10 bases, and 5 bases stayed unmatched. This CDR3 has 15 residues. About this clone itself: Its antigen is not known.

PCR used 60 Vbeta primers and 13 Jbeta primers. Assay used: immunoSEQ multiplex PCR; TCRdb lists only in-frame clones, some missing. The top ten clones hold about 4.5% of a sample with roughly 100,000 clones, about 62% of them seen once. The rearrangement joins TRBV6-6 to TRBJ2-1; 11 bases fit TRBD2. The sequenced sample consisted of PBMCs. This TCR derives from a human donor in good health. CDR3 region: CASSYSTSGSREQFF. CDR3 in DNA: TGTGCCAGCAGTTACTCTACTAGCGGGAGCCGGGAGCAGTTCTTC.